A single sample is the source of the 4 T cell receptor beta chains below, sequenced in a study of blood T cell repertoires in COVID-19. Assay: immunoSEQ multiplex PCR; the TCRdb copy retains only in-frame clones and omits some. The sample has over 90,000 clones; almost 85% are singletons. What was sequenced was peripheral blood. The receptors were sampled from a man between 35 and 55 years old with active or convalescent COVID-19.

This sequence joins TRBV4-3 and TRBJ1-4; 9 positions match TRBD1. Germline loops: CDR1 LGHNA, CDR2 YSLEER. J gave up 8 bases and V 0 bases, and 7 bases lay outside the gene matches. The CDR3 runs to 16 residues. CDR3 coding DNA: TGCGCCAGCAGCCAAGATCTCGGGACAGGGCCAGAAAAACTGTTTTTT. Translated: CASSQDLGTGPEKLFF.

There are a few counts of this clone. The chain joins TRBV2 to TRBJ2-7, with 8 bases that match TRBD1. J gave up 2 bases and V 4 bases, and 7 bases lay outside the gene matches. This CDR3 comprises 15 residues. Germline CDR1 is SNHLY and CDR2 is FYNNEI. The CDR3 here is CASSAYRGAAYEQYF. CDR3 nucleotide sequence: TGTGCCAGCAGTGCCTACAGGGGGGCGGCCTACGAGCAGTACTTC.

This chain uses TRBV30 with TRBJ1-6, with D possibly being TRBD1 (5 bases). Trimming took 3 bases from V and 8 from J, leaving 11 bases between them. Germline V gene sequence: CDR1 GTSNPN, CDR2 SVGIG (reference sequence). The CDR3 totals 13 residues. As DNA, the CDR3 is TGTGCCTGGAGGTCGCAGGGTTATTCACCCCTCCACTTT. Its translation: CAWRSQGYSPLHF.

This chain uses TRBV7-2 with TRBJ2-5; the match to TRBD2 covers 9 bases. Trimming at V came to 5 bases and at J to 5 bases, leaving 18 bases not matched to a gene. The germline gives CDR1 SGHTA, CDR2 FQGNSA. The CDR3 spans 18 residues. The CDR3 DNA sequence: TGTGCCAGCAGCAAGGGGAGCGGCGCGGGGGGGGCCCATGAGACCCAGTACTTC. Its translation: CASSKGSGAGGAHETQYF.